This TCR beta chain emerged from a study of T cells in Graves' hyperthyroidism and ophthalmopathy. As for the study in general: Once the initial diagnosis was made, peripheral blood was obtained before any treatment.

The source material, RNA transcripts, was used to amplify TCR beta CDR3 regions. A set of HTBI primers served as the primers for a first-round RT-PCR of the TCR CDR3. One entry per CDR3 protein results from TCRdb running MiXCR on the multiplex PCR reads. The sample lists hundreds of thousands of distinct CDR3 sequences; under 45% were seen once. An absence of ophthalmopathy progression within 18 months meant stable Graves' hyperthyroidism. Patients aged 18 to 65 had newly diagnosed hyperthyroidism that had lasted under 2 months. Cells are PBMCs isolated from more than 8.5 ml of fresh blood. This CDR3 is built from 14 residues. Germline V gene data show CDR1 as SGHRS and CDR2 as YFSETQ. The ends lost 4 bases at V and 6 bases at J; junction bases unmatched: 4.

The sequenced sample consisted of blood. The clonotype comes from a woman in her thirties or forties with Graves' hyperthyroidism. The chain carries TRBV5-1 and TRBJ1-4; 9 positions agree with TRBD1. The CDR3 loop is CASSEQGAYEKLFF. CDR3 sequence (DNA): TGCGCCAGCAGCGAACAGGGGGCCTATGAAAAACTGTTTTTT.